This TCR beta chain was documented in a study of early T cells in non-severe SARS-CoV-2 infection. This clonotype was observed at least ten times. V was shortened by 5 bases and J by 2 bases, with 20 bases between the two germline ends. From germline, CDR1 is DFQATT and CDR2 SNEGSKA (reference sequence). This CDR3 spans 16 amino acids. The library protocol tagged individual cDNA molecules with unique molecular identifiers. TCRdb processed the 5' RACE reads anew with MiXCR; each CDR3 protein has one entry. This table holds 50,000 to 65,000 distinct CDR3 sequences, about an eighth found once. The chain employs TRBV20-1 and TRBJ2-3; D possibly matches TRBD1 or TRBD2 (5 bases each). Sequences were obtained from whole blood. This receptor was obtained from an adult who was a healthcare worker with PCR-confirmed SARS-CoV-2 infection or an uninfected control (not recorded which). CDR3 in amino acids: CSAALSGTEFTDTQYF. The CDR3 DNA follows: TGCAGTGCTGCCCTTTCCGGGACGGAGTTCACAGATACGCAGTATTTT.